The 2 T cell receptor beta chains reported below all come from one sample, sequenced in a study of blood T cell repertoires in COVID-19 (dated by TCRdb to about 2020). The method was the immunoSEQ multiplex PCR assay. TCRdb took over this immuneACCESS table, retaining in-frame rearrangements with V and J assigned. Such tables are incomplete; in checked studies, under half of the missing clones stem from an unresolved V gene, and the remainder is unexplained. The sample profile shows 150,000 or so clones; approximately 90% of them were found once. Approximately 4.3% of the sample is in the top ten clones. Sample: PBMCs or T cells enriched from blood (not recorded which). These receptors all stem from a woman aged 40 to 50 who had been exposed to COVID-19.

Comments on this clone: The sample contains more than one DNA sequence encoding this CDR3. The chain couples TRBV6-4 to TRBJ2-3, with 7 bases identical to TRBD2. Trimming cost V 3 bases and J 3 bases; bases outside gene matches: 0. This CDR3 spans 13 amino acids. Germline CDR1 MRHNA, CDR2 SNTAGT. Written as DNA, the CDR3 is TGTGCCAGCAGTGAGCGGGAGACAGATACGCAGTATTTT. Translating gives CASSERETDTQYF.

This chain uses TRBV27 with TRBJ2-7; tentative D call: TRBD2 (6 bases). The V end lost 5 bases, the J end lost 2 bases, and 13 bases lay between the germline ends. There are 14 residues in the CDR3. Germline CDR1 and CDR2: MNHEY and SMNVEV (reference sequence). Here the CDR3 reads CASSQPGDTYEQYF. DNA for the CDR3: TGTGCCAGCAGTCAACCGGGAGATACCTACGAGCAGTACTTC.